The 24 T cell receptor beta chains below all came from one sample that was sequenced in a study of Ad26.COV2.S vaccination and SARS-CoV-2 variants. TCRdb keeps only in-frame clones here, not all; method: immunoSEQ multiplex PCR. The sample has 200,000 to 250,000 clones; around 87% are singletons. This sample's treatment: about 20 received Ad26.COV2.S at low or high dose, single or two shots; roughly 5 received placebo; per-sample allocation not given. Samples were taken on day 63 after the first vaccine or placebo injection. The material was peripheral blood, obtained in a trial of Ad26.COV2.S vaccine versus placebo. The receptors here all came from a person aged 18-60 years who received the Ad26.COV2.S COVID-19 vaccine or a placebo.

The chain combines TRBV27 with TRBJ1-6; D may be TRBD1 (6 bases). CDR1 is MNHEY and CDR2 is SMNVEV in the germline V gene (reference sequence). This CDR3 has 13 amino acids. V was cut by 4 bases and J by 7 bases, with 8 bases left in between. The CDR3 sequence is CASSSQGNSPLHF. CDR3 nucleotides: TGTGCCAGCAGTTCGCAGGGGAATTCACCCCTCCACTTT.

This clone was observed a single time. This chain connects TRBV6-5 to TRBJ1-5; maybe TRBD1 (5 bases). The V end lost 2 bases, the J end lost 4 bases, and 12 bases lay between the germline ends. The CDR3 has 15 amino acids. The germline CDR1 and CDR2 sequences are MNHEY and SVGAGI. The CDR3 reads CASSYESSGNQPQHF. The CDR3, as DNA: TGTGCCAGCAGTTACGAATCTTCAGGGAATCAGCCCCAGCATTTT.

This chain connects TRBV18 to TRBJ1-2; D call uncertain. Between the trimmed V and J ends, which lost 6 bases and 0 bases, there was a span of 11 bases. Germline V gene sequence: CDR1 KGHSH, CDR2 LQKENI. The CDR3 spans 14 residues. The CDR3 coding sequence is TGTGCCAGCTCCACTGCGAGACCTAACTATGGCTACACCTTC. Amino acids: CASSTARPNYGYTF.

This sequence joins TRBV2 and TRBJ1-5; 7 bases line up with TRBD1. Losses at the gene ends were 8 bases for V and 4 bases for J; bases not matched to a gene: 8. In germline, CDR1 is SNHLY, CDR2 FYNNEI. This CDR3 has 14 amino acids. The CDR3 reads CASGLETGNQPQHF. CDR3 bases: TGTGCCAGCGGACTCGAGACAGGGAATCAGCCCCAGCATTTT.

The chain links TRBV5-5 to TRBJ2-7, with D possibly called TRBD1 or TRBD2 (5 bases each). Trimming stripped 0 bases from V and 2 bases from J, with 12 bases between. The CDR3 covers 15 residues. Germline CDR1 SGHKS, CDR2 YYEKEE (reference sequence). CDR3 sequence reads: CASSLGAGSPYEQYF. The CDR3 DNA reads TGTGCCAGCAGCTTGGGAGCAGGGAGCCCCTACGAGCAGTACTTC. The full variable domain, completed using reference TRBV5-5 and TRBJ2-7, is DAGVTQSPTHLIKTRGQQVTLRCSPISGHKSVSWYQQVLGQGPQFIFQYYEKEERGRGNFPDRFSARQFPNYSSELNVNALLLGDSALYLCASSLGAGSPYEQYFGPGTRLTVT.

The genes are TRBV6-4 and TRBJ1-1; D not certain. Germline V gives CDR1 MRHNA, CDR2 SNTAGT. Between the trimmed V and J ends, which lost 6 bases and 4 bases, there was a span of 12 bases. The CDR3 extends over 13 amino acids. The CDR3 sequence: CASSVEGGTEAFF. The DNA for the CDR3 is TGTGCCAGCAGCGTGGAGGGAGGCACTGAAGCTTTCTTT.

The gene calls are TRBV3-1 (or the pseudogene TRBV3-2) and TRBJ2-5, with D perhaps matching TRBD2 (5 bases). This CDR3 has 12 amino acids. Trimming took 7 bases from V and 5 from J, leaving 11 bases between them. The germline V gene has CDR1 LGHDT and CDR2 YNNKEL (reference sequence). CDR3 sequence: CASTGSGETQYF. CDR3 nucleotide sequence: TGTGCCAGCACGGGGTCGGGGGAGACCCAGTACTTC.

This chain links TRBV27 with TRBJ2-7, with 10 bases aligning to TRBD2. Per the germline V gene, CDR1 is MNHEY and CDR2 is SMNVEV (reference sequence). The V and J ends lost 4 bases and 0 bases, in that order; junction bases with no gene match: 6. CDR3 length: 16 amino acids. Here the CDR3 reads CASSSPGTSDSYEQYF. For the CDR3, the DNA is TGTGCCAGCAGTTCCCCCGGGACTAGCGACTCCTACGAGCAGTACTTC.

The J gene is TRBJ2-5, the V gene TRBV12-3 or TRBV12-4; no reliable D call. The V gene lost 3 bases and the J gene lost 5 bases, with 10 bases spanning the gap. The CDR3 contains 13 residues. Here the CDR3 DNA reads TGTGCCAGCAGTTTCGGCCAGGTGGAGACCCAGTACTTC. Its protein product is CASSFGQVETQYF.

The V gene is TRBV6-4, the J gene TRBJ2-1; D is undetermined. This CDR3 has 14 amino acids. The germline V and J ends were trimmed by 0 bases and 5 bases, with 8 bases remaining between them. The germline gives CDR1 MRHNA, CDR2 SNTAGT. In DNA, the CDR3 is TGTGCCAGCAGTGACTCAGAGGCACACAATGAGCAGTTCTTC. It yields the protein CASSDSEAHNEQFF.

The gene calls are TRBV5-6 and TRBJ2-3; 9 bases are a match to TRBD1. Germline-derived CDR1 and CDR2 are SGHDT and YYEEEE. The V gene end was trimmed by 4 bases and the J gene end by 12 bases; junction bases not matched to a gene: 6. This CDR3 is built from 12 residues. The CDR3, as DNA: TGTGCCAGCAGCCTGGACAGGGGTGGTCAGTATTTT. Amino acids: CASSLDRGGQYF.

The gene calls are TRBV13 and TRBJ1-5; no reliable D call. The germline CDR1 and CDR2 sequences are PRHDT and FYEKMQ (reference sequence). The CDR3 covers 15 residues. V was trimmed by 0 bases and J by 4 bases, leaving 10 bases between them. The CDR3 loop is CASSLGKGGNQPQHF. The CDR3 bases are TGTGCCAGCAGCTTAGGGAAGGGTGGAAATCAGCCCCAGCATTTT.

There are a few counts of this clone. This chain links TRBV19 with TRBJ2-1; the match to TRBD2 covers 15 bases. Per the germline V gene, CDR1 is LNHDA and CDR2 is SQIVND (reference sequence). This CDR3 has 14 amino acids. V trimming: 8 bases; J trimming: 7 bases; junction bases outside the gene matches: 3. The CDR3: CASRTSGRVNEQFF. The CDR3 DNA follows: TGTGCCAGTCGGACTAGCGGGAGGGTGAATGAGCAGTTCTTC.

V is TRBV5-4 and J is TRBJ2-2; 8 bases map to TRBD2. Looked up from germline, CDR1 is SGHNT and CDR2 is YYREEE (reference sequence). This CDR3 has 14 residues. Trimming took 2 bases from V and 5 from J; bases not matched to a gene: 2. CDR3 bases: TGTGCCAGCAGCTTAGCGGGGGTTACCGGGGAGCTGTTTTTT. Its protein is CASSLAGVTGELFF. The complete variable domain, with remaining parts taken from reference TRBV5-4 and TRBJ2-2, reads ETGVTQSPTHLIKTRGQQVTLRCSSQSGHNTVSWYQQALGQGPQFIFQYYREEENGRGNFPPRFSGLQFPNYSSELNVNALELDDSALYLCASSLAGVTGELFFGEGSRLTVL.

V is TRBV5-8 and J is TRBJ2-3, with TRBD2 as a possible D gene (5 bases). The V and J ends lost 0 bases and 4 bases respectively, with 12 bases between them. The CDR3 extends over 15 amino acids. CDR1 is SGHTS, CDR2 YDEGEE, per germline. CDR3 nucleotides: TGTGCCAGCAGCTTGGAGGGCGGGCGGGCAGATACGCAGTATTTT. It is translated as CASSLEGGRADTQYF.

The chain is built from TRBV10-3 and TRBJ2-3; the D gene is possibly TRBD2 (6 bases). The CDR3 is made up of 16 amino acids. V was trimmed by 0 bases and J by 2 bases, leaving 12 bases between them. From germline, CDR1 is ENHRY and CDR2 SYGVKD. The CDR3 DNA sequence: TGTGCCATCAGTGAGTCCGTAGCGGAGATCACAGATACGCAGTATTTT. Its translation is CAISESVAEITDTQYF.

V is TRBV27 and J is TRBJ1-2; TRBD1 agrees at 7 bases. The CDR3 is 15 amino acids. Trimming removed 5 bases from V and 2 bases from J; junction bases left unmatched: 8. Germline CDR1 MNHEY, CDR2 SMNVEV (reference sequence). Written as DNA, the CDR3 is TGTGCCAGCAGTGATACCGACAGGGCCAACTATGGCTACACCTTC. It codes for CASSDTDRANYGYTF.

Comment on this clone: The junction departs from germline at one end; a sequencing error may be responsible. This rearrangement joins TRBV7-9 to TRBJ1-1; no firm D call. The CDR3 is 10 amino acids. Germline V gives CDR1 SEHNR, CDR2 FQNEAQ (reference sequence). The CDR3 DNA reads TGTGCCAGCAGCGCAAACAGACTTGGCTTT. Protein product: CASSANRLGF. Full variable domain (outside the CDR3, taken from reference TRBV7-9 and TRBJ1-1): DTGVSQNPRHKITKRGQNVTFRCDPISEHNRLYWYRQTLGQGPEFLTYFQNEAQLEKSRLLSDRFSAERPKGSFSTLEIQRTEQGDSAMYLCASSANRLGFGQGTRLTVV.

This clone has just a few counts. V gene TRBV6-5 combines with J gene TRBJ1-1; D unresolved. Germline assignment: CDR1 MNHEY and CDR2 SVGAGI. This CDR3 has 14 residues. The V end lost 4 bases, the J end lost 8 bases, and 17 bases lay between the germline ends. The CDR3 nucleotides are TGTGCCAGCAGTTCCCCCGACCGCACCATGGAAGCTTTCTTT. This codes for CASSSPDRTMEAFF.

V is TRBV4-3 and J is TRBJ1-2; D unresolved. Germline-derived CDR1 and CDR2 are LGHNA and YSLEER. With 3 bases removed from V and 8 bases from J, the gap between germline ends came to 16 bases. The CDR3 runs 14 residues. This CDR3 is CASSQVLRLGGYTF. The CDR3, as DNA: TGCGCCAGCAGCCAGGTCCTGCGCCTTGGGGGCTACACCTTC.

The genes are TRBV30 and TRBJ2-7; TRBD1 matches 7 bases. V lost 3 bases and J lost 0; bases outside the gene matches: 5. The CDR3 extends over 14 amino acids. The germline V gene has CDR1 GTSNPN and CDR2 SVGIG (reference sequence). CDR3 residues: CAWRPGQLSYEQYF. CDR3 nucleotides: TGTGCCTGGAGGCCGGGACAGCTCTCCTACGAGCAGTACTTC.

The chain couples TRBV21-1 to TRBJ2-3. TRBV21-1 is a recognized pseudogene. The CDR3 runs to 18 residues. This CDR3 is CASSKALLDTSSTDTQYF. The CDR3 DNA is TGTGCCAGCAGCAAAGCGCTCCTAGACACCTCTAGCACAGATACGCAGTATTTT.

The chain combines TRBV7-9 with TRBJ2-3; possible D gene TRBD2, 5 bases. CDR1 SEHNR and CDR2 FQNEAQ come from the germline V gene (reference sequence). Trimming shortened V by 3 bases and J by 2 bases, and 12 bases separated the two germline ends. The CDR3 covers 15 residues. The DNA of the CDR3 is TGTGCCAGCAGCTTCGGAGGAGCGCCCACAGATACGCAGTATTTT. Protein: CASSFGGAPTDTQYF.

CDR3: CASSPPGHPYYEQYF. CDR3 nucleotides: TGTGCCAGCAGTCCCCCGGGACATCCTTACTACGAGCAGTACTTC. This rearrangement joins TRBV6-5 to TRBJ2-7, with D possibly TRBD1 on 6 matching bases. Trimming took 5 bases from V and 3 from J, leaving 17 bases between them. CDR3 length equals 15 residues. CDR1 is MNHEY, CDR2 SVGAGI, per germline.